The 14 T cell receptor beta chains listed next were all sequenced from one sample in a study of vaccination and CD4 T cells after COVID-19. Cultured CD4+ T cells had their DNA profiled by the Oncomine TCR Beta short-read assay. TCRdb reanalysed the PCR reads using MiXCR and keeps one entry per CDR3 protein. This table holds 20,000 to 25,000 distinct CDR3 sequences, just under 45% found once. No antigen has been assigned to these receptors. Treatment: roughly ten-day PBMC culture with coronavirus spike peptide pools or control peptides (ViraFEST assay). The sequenced material came from CD4+ T cells from blood, cultured in vitro. The receptor set was obtained from a human donor who had recovered from COVID-19.

V gene TRBV20-1 combines with J gene TRBJ2-7; 8 positions match TRBD1. V lost 5 bases and J lost 2; bases outside the gene matches: 8. Looked up from germline, CDR1 is DFQATT and CDR2 is SNEGSKA (reference sequence). The CDR3 contains 14 residues. CDR3 nucleotide sequence: TGCAGTGCTCCTCGGGGGACAGGAGCCTACGAGCAGTACTTC. Encoded protein: CSAPRGTGAYEQYF.

V gene TRBV10-3 combines with J gene TRBJ2-5; 8 bases fit TRBD1. This CDR3 contains 13 residues. The junction had 11 bases not matched to a gene; V was cut back by 8 bases and J by 9 bases. Germline V CDR1 and CDR2: ENHRY, SYGVKD. The CDR3 region is CAILQGAGEAQYF. The CDR3 DNA reads as TGTGCCATCCTCCAGGGGGCCGGGGAGGCCCAGTACTTC.

This clonotype has more than one count but fewer than ten. This chain uses TRBV7-2 with TRBJ2-7, with 10 bases fitting TRBD1. Germline V CDR1 and CDR2: SGHTA, FQGNSA. Unmatched junction bases numbered 1, after V lost 3 bases and J lost 2 bases. The CDR3 is 14 amino acids. CDR3 bases: TGTGCCAGCAGCTTCGGGACAGGGGCCTACGAGCAGTACTTC. Its translation is CASSFGTGAYEQYF.

The chain combines TRBV12-3 or TRBV12-4 with TRBJ1-6; no definite D call. V dropped 7 bases and J dropped 9 bases, with 19 bases sitting between them. The CDR3 spans 15 residues. CDR3 sequence: CASTGSYKPTSPLHF. The CDR3 region has the DNA TGTGCCAGCACCGGTTCCTACAAACCGACTTCACCCCTCCACTTT.

A few counts support this clonotype. The chain joins TRBV10-2 to TRBJ1-2, with 10 bases fitting TRBD1. The CDR3 spans 13 residues. V shed 4 bases, J shed 6 bases, and the junction held 2 bases outside the gene matches. Germline CDR1 reads WSHSY; CDR2 reads SAAADI. The CDR3 protein is CASSGGQGNGYTF. CDR3 in DNA: TGCGCCAGCAGTGGGGGACAGGGGAATGGCTACACCTTC.

The sample holds a few counts of this clonotype. This rearrangement joins TRBV19 to TRBJ2-7; 7 bases are shared with TRBD1. The germline V gene encodes CDR1 LNHDA and CDR2 SQIVND (reference sequence). There are 13 residues in the CDR3. J gave up 4 bases and V 4 bases, and 4 bases lay outside the gene matches. CDR3 protein: CASSTRQGYEQYF. Written as DNA, the CDR3 is TGTGCCAGTAGTACGAGACAGGGTTACGAGCAGTACTTC.

V is TRBV6-1 and J is TRBJ1-2; 12 positions match TRBD1. This CDR3 region has 14 residues. The germline V gene encodes CDR1 MNHNS and CDR2 SASEGT. V lost 3 bases, J lost 7 bases, and 3 bases stayed unmatched. CDR3 loop: CASSEGQGAGGYTF. The CDR3 nucleotides read TGTGCCAGCAGTGAGGGACAGGGGGCGGGTGGCTACACCTTC.

The chain joins TRBV28 to TRBJ2-1; no clear D gene. This CDR3 has 14 amino acids. Trimming pared 2 bases from V and 6 bases from J, leaving 11 bases between. CDR1 and CDR2 from the germline V gene are MDHEN and SYDVKM. The CDR3 loop reads CASSLAVLFNEQFF. The CDR3 DNA reads as TGTGCCAGCAGTTTAGCGGTCCTCTTCAATGAGCAGTTCTTC.

V is TRBV20-1 and J is TRBJ2-1, with D possibly TRBD2 on 6 matching bases. Germline CDR1 DFQATT, CDR2 SNEGSKA (reference sequence). The CDR3 totals 18 residues. Trimming cost V 0 bases and J 2 bases, with 20 bases left between them. The CDR3 loop reads CSARDHIRQGGTYNEQFF. The CDR3 bases are TGCAGTGCTAGAGATCATATTCGTCAGGGAGGTACCTACAATGAGCAGTTCTTC.

This clonotype was seen only once. This chain connects TRBV6-1 to TRBJ2-2, with D possibly being TRBD1 (6 bases). Germline CDR1 MNHNS, CDR2 SASEGT. The CDR3 is 17 residues long. V was cut by 5 bases and J by 4 bases, with 20 bases left in between. CDR3 amino acids: CASSRASGAEGTGELFF. The CDR3 DNA is TGTGCCAGCAGTAGAGCGTCAGGGGCCGAGGGCACCGGGGAGCTGTTTTTT.

This rearrangement joins TRBV10-3 to TRBJ2-1; perhaps TRBD1 as D (6 bases). The germline V gene has CDR1 ENHRY and CDR2 SYGVKD. Trimming removed 2 bases at V and 3 bases at J, with 11 bases between. The CDR3 is made up of 15 amino acids. The CDR3 region is CAISEGTPYYNEQFF. The CDR3 nucleotides are TGTGCCATCAGTGAGGGGACACCTTACTACAATGAGCAGTTCTTC.

V usage is TRBV28 and J usage is TRBJ2-5, with TRBD2 matching 10 bases. The CDR3 contains 16 residues. Germline values: CDR1 MDHEN, CDR2 SYDVKM. V lost 5 bases, J lost 7 bases, and 13 bases stayed unmatched. The CDR3 DNA reads as TGTGCCAGCAGTGACCCTACTTCTAGCGGGAGCGCGACCCAGTACTTC. Residues: CASSDPTSSGSATQYF.

This clonotype turned up a few times. The rearrangement links TRBV20-1 to TRBJ2-3; D is undetermined. V was pared by 1 base and J by 0 bases, with 5 bases between. The CDR3 is 13 residues long. The germline gives CDR1 DFQATT, CDR2 SNEGSKA (reference sequence). The CDR3 DNA is TGCAGTGCTAGAGCCCCAAGCACAGATACGCAGTATTTT. It translates to CSARAPSTDTQYF.

The chain employs TRBV6-2 or TRBV6-3 and TRBJ1-1; D perhaps matches TRBD1 (5 bases). The CDR3 covers 16 residues. Deletions cut 6 bases from V and 0 bases from J, with 17 bases between. Germline V gives CDR1 MNHEY, CDR2 SVGEGT. The CDR3 nucleotides read TGTGCCAGCAGGAATCGACAGTTCAGTATGAACACTGAAGCTTTCTTT. Its translation is CASRNRQFSMNTEAFF.